These T cell receptor beta chains were read from a single sample in a study of blood T cell repertoires in COVID-19. TCRdb's copy holds only in-frame clones and misses some; the assay was immunoSEQ multiplex PCR. The repertoire holds 300,000 to 500,000 clones, with approximately 86% as singletons. The specimen was PBMCs or T cells enriched from blood (not recorded which). Receptors originate from a woman between 35 and 50 years old with acute COVID-19. CDR3s include the opening cysteine and the closing phenylalanine or tryptophan. A D gene is named only where the DNA matches it firmly. A clone size is listed for some rows: how often the clone was seen (once, few, many), or a class if it is expanded.

J,V,D,size,DNA,CDR3
TRBJ2-2,TRBV2,NA,NA,TGTGCCAGCAGTGATTGGGGTGACTCGCGGGCTGAATCGAACACCGGGGAGCTGTTTTTT,CASSDWGDSRAESNTGELFF
TRBJ2-7,TRBV28,TRBD1,NA,TGTGCCACCGGACAGGGGGTGGTTTACATGAACTTC,CATGQGVVYMNF
TRBJ2-3,TRBV14,TRBD2,NA,TGTGCCAGCAGCCAAAGGACTAGAGATACGCAGTATTTT,CASSQRTRDTQYF
TRBJ1-1,TRBV18,TRBD1,NA,TGTGCCAGCTCACCGGTTCAGGGGGTTGACACTGAAGCTTTCTTT,CASSPVQGVDTEAFF
TRBJ1-5,TRBV27,TRBD1,NA,TGTGCCAGCGGACAGGGGGTTCAGCCCCAGCATTTT,CASGQGVQPQHF
TRBJ1-3,TRBV4-1,NA,few,TGCGCCAGCAGCCAAGATAGGCAGGCCGGGGCTGGAAACACCATATATTTT,CASSQDRQAGAGNTIYF
TRBJ1-1,TRBV10-3,TRBD1,few,TGTGCCATCAGAACCGGGACAGAGAACACTGAAGCTTTCTTT,CAIRTGTENTEAFF
TRBJ1-3,TRBV30,NA,NA,TGTGCCATAGACAGATCCTCTGGAAACACCATATATTTT,CAIDRSSGNTIYF
TRBJ1-6,TRBV29-1,NA,NA,TGCAGCGTTGAAGATGGAGGGAATTCACCCCTCCACTTT,CSVEDGGNSPLHF
TRBJ2-5,TRBV27,NA,NA,TGTGCCAGCAGTTTGGGGTTAGGGGTCCAAGAGACCCAGTACTTC,CASSLGLGVQETQYF
TRBJ1-1,TRBV5-1,NA,NA,TGCGCCAGCAGCTTGGCGTCCAGGGGGAACACTGAAGCTTTCTTT,CASSLASRGNTEAFF
TRBJ2-2,TRBV7-6,TRBD2,NA,TGTGCCAGCAGCTTGCTATGGCTAGCGGGGGGAATGAACATCGGGGAGCTGTTTTTT,CASSLLWLAGGMNIGELFF
TRBJ1-2,TRBV5-1,NA,NA,TGCGCCAGCAGCCCCGGTGGGGAGGGGTATGGCTACACCTTC,CASSPGGEGYGYTF
TRBJ2-1,TRBV15,NA,NA,TGTGCCACCAGCAGAGTACAGGGAGACAATGAGCAGTTCTTC,CATSRVQGDNEQFF
TRBJ2-3,TRBV19,NA,NA,TGTGCCAGTAGTCTCAAGAGGGGCACAGATACGCAGTATTTT,CASSLKRGTDTQYF
TRBJ1-1,TRBV5-6,TRBD1,NA,TGTGCCAGCAGCTTCTTAGGATCGGGGACAGCCATGAACACTGAAGCTTTCTTT,CASSFLGSGTAMNTEAFF
TRBJ2-7,TRBV5-1,TRBD1,NA,TGCGCCAGCAGCTCGACCGGGACAGGGGCGGTCGAGCAGTACTTC,CASSSTGTGAVEQYF
TRBJ2-2,TRBV19,NA,NA,TGTGCCAGTACCAGAGGGGGACGGACCGCGAACACCGGGGAGCTGTTTTTT,CASTRGGRTANTGELFF
TRBJ1-2,TRBV14,NA,NA,TGTGCCAGCAGCCAAGTCCCGGGGTGGGGCTATGGCTACACCTTC,CASSQVPGWGYGYTF
TRBJ2-5,TRBV7-2,NA,NA,TGTGCCAGCAGCTTAGCGGAACTCAAGGGGGAGACCCAGTACTTC,CASSLAELKGETQYF
TRBJ2-3,TRBV4-1,TRBD2,NA,TGCGCCAGCAGCCGTGCTCGGCTAGCGGGGCCCGATACGCAGTATTTT,CASSRARLAGPDTQYF
TRBJ2-5,TRBV19,TRBD2,NA,TGTGCCAGTAGTATAGTGGGCCTAGCGGGGGGGCTGGAGACCCAGTACTTC,CASSIVGLAGGLETQYF
TRBJ2-1,TRBV13,TRBD2,NA,TGTGCCAGCAGAACCGGGACTAACAGTGAGCAGTTCTTC,CASRTGTNSEQFF
TRBJ2-7,TRBV6-5,TRBD2,NA,TGTGCCGGCCGGCTAGCGGGGGGCTACGAGCAGTACTTC,CAGRLAGGYEQYF
TRBJ1-1,TRBV7-9,NA,NA,TGTGCCAGCAGCTTAGAGAGTCAGACCGGGGCTTTCTTT,CASSLESQTGAFF
TRBJ2-7,TRBV29-1,NA,NA,TGCAGCGTTCGTGGGGAGGCGGGGCAGAAGTTCTACGAGCAGTACTTC,CSVRGEAGQKFYEQYF
TRBJ1-4,TRBV5-3,TRBD1,NA,TGTGCCAGATTGGGACAGGGCGAAAAACTGTTTTTT,CARLGQGEKLFF
TRBJ2-1,TRBV6-6,TRBD2,NA,TGTGCCAGCAGTCGGACTAGCGGGGGCCATGAGCAGTTCTTC,CASSRTSGGHEQFF
TRBJ2-2,TRBV7-9,NA,few,TGTGCCAGCAGCCCCAGGAATGGGGCGGGGACCGGGGAGCTGTTTTTT,CASSPRNGAGTGELFF
TRBJ1-5,TRBV27,NA,few,TGTGCCAGCAGTTTGCCCCGGCAACGGCGGGTTAGCAATCAGCCCCAGCATTTT,CASSLPRQRRVSNQPQHF
TRBJ1-2,TRBV5-1,NA,NA,TGCGCCAGCAGCCTAGAAGGGAGGAGCGGCTACACCTTC,CASSLEGRSGYTF
TRBJ2-1,TRBV2,TRBD2,NA,TGTGCCAGCAGGGGGACTAGCGGGCACCAGAGCTCCTACAATGAGCAGTTCTTC,CASRGTSGHQSSYNEQFF
TRBJ1-2,TRBV24-1,TRBD1,once,TGTGCCACCAGTTCCAAAGGGGGCAGGGGGGCCTATGGCTACACCTTC,CATSSKGGRGAYGYTF
TRBJ2-3,TRBV10-3,TRBD1,NA,TGTGCCATCAGACGGACAGGGGTTACAGATACGCAGTATTTT,CAIRRTGVTDTQYF
TRBJ2-3,TRBV7-2,NA,NA,TGTGCCAGCAAACGGGGGGCGGGAGATACGCAGTATTTT,CASKRGAGDTQYF
TRBJ1-1,TRBV11-2,TRBD1,NA,TGTGCCAGCAGCCGGGACAGAGACTTTGAAGCTTTCTTT,CASSRDRDFEAFF
TRBJ2-3,TRBV29-1,NA,NA,TGCAGCGTTGGTCACGGCTCGACTAGCACAGATACGCAGTATTTT,CSVGHGSTSTDTQYF
TRBJ2-1,TRBV6-5,TRBD1,NA,TGTGCCACCACTCGAGGGACAGGGTACAATGAGCAGTTCTTC,CATTRGTGYNEQFF
TRBJ1-6,TRBV5-6,NA,NA,TGTGCCAGCAGCTTCGTAGAGTCACCCCTCCACTTT,CASSFVESPLHF
TRBJ1-2,TRBV6-2/TRBV6-3,NA,NA,TGTGCCAGCAGTTATTCCTTCGACGGCAGGGAGGGTTATGGCTACACCTTC,CASSYSFDGREGYGYTF
TRBJ2-3,TRBV2,TRBD2,NA,TGTGCCAGCAGTCACCCGACTAGCGGGGAGAGCACAGATACGCAGTATTTT,CASSHPTSGESTDTQYF
TRBJ2-5,TRBV7-6,NA,few,TGTGCCAGCAGCTTAGATCCGGTAAAGGAGACCCAGTACTTC,CASSLDPVKETQYF
TRBJ2-1,TRBV7-9,TRBD2,NA,TGTGCCAGCAGCGGAAGCGGGGGGAGCTCCTACAATGAGCAGTTCTTC,CASSGSGGSSYNEQFF
TRBJ1-2,TRBV20-1,NA,NA,TGCAGTGCCGGGGGGGGTTATGGCTACACCTTC,CSAGGGYGYTF
TRBJ2-1,TRBV15,NA,NA,TGTGCCACCAGCAAAGGCGGGGGCCCCGCCCACAATGAGCAGTTCTTC,CATSKGGGPAHNEQFF
TRBJ1-4,TRBV27,TRBD1,NA,TGTGCCAGCAGTAAGGAGACAGGGTGGGATGAAAAACTGTTTTTT,CASSKETGWDEKLFF
TRBJ1-2,TRBV6-5,NA,NA,TGTGCCAGCAGTTACGGGGAGGGTTATGGCTACACCTTC,CASSYGEGYGYTF
TRBJ1-1,TRBV24-1,NA,NA,TGTGCCACCAGTGAGGCTGGACAGCCTGAAGCTTTCTTT,CATSEAGQPEAFF
TRBJ1-2,TRBV5-4,NA,NA,TGTGCCAGCAGCTTGGTATCGGTCGATTATGGCTACACCTTC,CASSLVSVDYGYTF
TRBJ2-7,TRBV11-3,NA,NA,TGTGCCAGCAGCTCCGCAAGAGATGGCGAGCAGTACTTC,CASSSARDGEQYF
TRBJ1-1,TRBV6-5,TRBD1,NA,TGTGCCAGCAGTTACGGTCGACAGGGAAGGGTAAGGGCTTTCTTT,CASSYGRQGRVRAFF
TRBJ2-1,TRBV21-1,NA,NA,TGTGCCAGCAGCAGATCTGACCGGGGCTCCTACAATGAGCAGTTCTTC,CASSRSDRGSYNEQFF
TRBJ2-7,TRBV3-1/TRBV3-2,TRBD1,once,TGTGCCAGCAGCCCCTTAACAGGGGTCTCCTACGAGCAGTACTTC,CASSPLTGVSYEQYF
TRBJ1-2,TRBV6-5,TRBD1,NA,TGTGCCAGCAGTCGTAGGACAGGGGAGCATGGCTACACCTTC,CASSRRTGEHGYTF